This passage covers 3 T cell receptor beta chains from one sample sequenced in a study of Ad26.COV2.S vaccination and SARS-CoV-2 variants. The protocol was immunoSEQ multiplex PCR, while the TCRdb copy is restricted to in-frame clones and leaves out a portion. This table has 410,000 or so clones, around nine tenths appearing once. Documented treatment: about 20 received Ad26.COV2.S at low or high dose, single or two shots; 5 received placebo; per-sample allocation not given. Collection of samples fell on day 63 after the first vaccine or placebo injection. The specimen was peripheral blood, collected in a trial of Ad26.COV2.S vaccine versus placebo. These receptors all come from a person between 18 and 59 years old who received the Ad26.COV2.S COVID-19 vaccine or a placebo.

The chain combines TRBV18 with TRBJ1-6; D is possibly TRBD1 (6 bases). The CDR3 is 12 amino acids. The germline V gene has CDR1 KGHSH and CDR2 LQKENI. Trimming stripped 3 bases from V and 9 bases from J, with 6 bases between. CDR3 protein: CASSPDSSPLHF. In DNA form, the CDR3 reads TGTGCCAGCTCACCGGACAGTTCACCCCTCCACTTT.

The chain carries TRBV7-9 and TRBJ1-1; no clear D. This CDR3 spans 15 amino acids. Germline V gene sequence: CDR1 SEHNR, CDR2 FQNEAQ (reference sequence). Trimming removed 4 bases at V and 5 bases at J, with 17 bases between. The CDR3 sequence is CASSSFWGERTEAFF. The CDR3, as DNA: TGTGCCAGCAGCTCCTTCTGGGGAGAACGGACTGAAGCTTTCTTT.

This sequence joins TRBV27 and TRBJ2-3; a possible D gene is TRBD2 (6 bases). The V gene lost 7 bases and the J gene lost 0 bases, with 11 bases spanning the gap. This CDR3 contains 14 residues. In germline, CDR1 is MNHEY, CDR2 SMNVEV (reference sequence). The CDR3 DNA is TGTGCCAGCAAAGGGAGCGGGAGCACAGATACGCAGTATTTT. Translation gives CASKGSGSTDTQYF.